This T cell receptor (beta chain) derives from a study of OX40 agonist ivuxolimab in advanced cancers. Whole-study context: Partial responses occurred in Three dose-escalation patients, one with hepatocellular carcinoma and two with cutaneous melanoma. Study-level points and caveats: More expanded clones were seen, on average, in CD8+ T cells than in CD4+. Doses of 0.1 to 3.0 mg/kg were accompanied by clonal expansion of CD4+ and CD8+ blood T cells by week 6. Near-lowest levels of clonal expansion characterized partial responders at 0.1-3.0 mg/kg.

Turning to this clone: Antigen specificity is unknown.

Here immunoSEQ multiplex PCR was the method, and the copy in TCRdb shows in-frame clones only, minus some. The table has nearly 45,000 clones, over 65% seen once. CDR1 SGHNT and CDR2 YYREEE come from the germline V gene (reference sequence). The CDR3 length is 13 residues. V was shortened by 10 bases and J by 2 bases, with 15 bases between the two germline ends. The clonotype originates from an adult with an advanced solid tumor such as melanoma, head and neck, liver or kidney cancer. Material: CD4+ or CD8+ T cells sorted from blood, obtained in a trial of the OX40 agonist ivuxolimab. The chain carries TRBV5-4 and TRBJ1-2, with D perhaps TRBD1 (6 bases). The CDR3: CAVPQGRNYGYTF. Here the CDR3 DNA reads TGTGCCGTGCCTCAGGGGAGAAACTATGGCTACACCTTC.